Listed below are T cell receptor beta chains from one sample, sequenced in a study of OX40 agonist ivuxolimab in advanced cancers. Data came from immunoSEQ multiplex PCR; TCRdb stores just in-frame clones and leaves some out. The sample records 45,000 to 75,000 clones, approximately 83% being singletons. Source: CD4+ or CD8+ T cells sorted from blood, taken in a trial of the OX40 agonist ivuxolimab. All receptors derive from an adult with an advanced solid tumor such as melanoma, head and neck, liver or kidney cancer. CDR3s include the opening cysteine and the closing phenylalanine or tryptophan. A D gene is named only where the DNA matches it firmly. Clone size is shown for a subset of rows, as once, few, many or a class of expanded clone.

j_call | v_call | clone_size | d_call | cdr3_nt | cdr3_aa
TRBJ1-1 | TRBV7-2 | . | . | TGTGCCAGCAACAGACAAGGGAACACTGAAGCTTTCTTT | CASNRQGNTEAFF
TRBJ1-6 | TRBV19 | . | TRBD1 | TGTGCCAGTAGTATCGACAGGGAAAGCTCCTATAATTCACCCCTCCACTTT | CASSIDRESSYNSPLHF
TRBJ2-6 | TRBV9 | . | . | TGTGCCAGCAGCGCTCGCAACTCTGGGGCCAACGTCCTGACTTTC | CASSARNSGANVLTF
TRBJ2-7 | TRBV12-5 | . | TRBD2 | TGTGCTAGTGGTTTGACGACTAGCGGGATACACGAGCAGTACTTC | CASGLTTSGIHEQYF
TRBJ2-2 | TRBV23-1 | . | . | TGCGGATCATGGGCGCCGGTGGACACCGGGGAGCTGTTTTTT | CGSWAPVDTGELFF
TRBJ2-7 | TRBV30 | . | . | TGTGCCTGGGCTATGGAGACAGCAGCCTACGAGCAGTACTTC | CAWAMETAAYEQYF
TRBJ1-6 | TRBV4-1 | few | TRBD1 | TGCGCCAGCAGCCAATCCGGACAGGGGAATTCACCCCTCCACTTT | CASSQSGQGNSPLHF
TRBJ1-6 | TRBV18 | . | . | TGTGCCAGCTCACCACGGGATAATTCACCCCTCCACTTT | CASSPRDNSPLHF
TRBJ1-2 | TRBV18 | . | TRBD1 | TGTGCCAGCTCACCTCGCGACAGGGGCTATGGCTACACCTTC | CASSPRDRGYGYTF
TRBJ2-4 | TRBV27 | once | TRBD2 | TGTGCCAGCAGCCCCACCGCGGGGGGTTCGGGGACCAAAAACATTCAGTACTTC | CASSPTAGGSGTKNIQYF
TRBJ2-3 | TRBV9 | . | . | TGTGCCAGCAGCGCAGATTTGATCACTAGCACAGATACGCAGTATTTT | CASSADLITSTDTQYF
TRBJ2-1 | TRBV9 | . | TRBD1 | TGTGCCAGCAGCGCCGGGACAGGGGGAAGGAATTTGTTCTTC | CASSAGTGGRNLFF
TRBJ2-3 | TRBV7-3 | few | TRBD2 | TGTGCCAGCACCACTAGCGGAGCTAGCACAGATACGCAGTATTTT | CASTTSGASTDTQYF
TRBJ1-1 | TRBV5-1 | . | . | TGCGCCAGCAGCGACGGGGATAACACTGAAGCTTTCTTT | CASSDGDNTEAFF
TRBJ2-5 | TRBV5-4 | few | . | TGTGCCAGCAGTCATAATGTGGAAGAGACCCAGTACTTC | CASSHNVEETQYF
TRBJ2-1 | TRBV7-7 | . | . | TGTGCTAGCAGCCCCCAAGGTCTCAGCTCCTACAATGAGCAGTTCTTC | CASSPQGLSSYNEQFF
TRBJ1-3 | TRBV30 | . | . | TGTGCCTGGGGGAGCTTAAGCCCTGGAAACACCATATATTTT | CAWGSLSPGNTIYF
TRBJ2-1 | TRBV11-3 | . | . | TGTGCCAGCAGCCCCCAGGGGACGGGAGGAGGAAGTGAGCAGTTCTTC | CASSPQGTGGGSEQFF
TRBJ1-2 | TRBV10-3 | once | TRBD1 | TGTGCCGTCCGGGACAGTGAATACTATGGCTACACCTTC | CAVRDSEYYGYTF
TRBJ2-6 | TRBV27 | . | . | TGTGCCACCAAGTGGGGTATGGGGTCTGGGGCCAACGTCCTGACTTTC | CATKWGMGSGANVLTF
TRBJ2-1 | TRBV5-1 | . | . | TGCGCCAGCAGCTTGCGCCCTAGCGGGACAGGTGAGCAGCTCTTC | CASSLRPSGTGEQLF
TRBJ2-7 | TRBV5-1 | once | . | TGCGCCAGCAGCTTGGGAGGTATCTTCTCCTACGAGCAGTACTTC | CASSLGGIFSYEQYF
TRBJ1-1 | TRBV6-5 | . | . | TGTGCCAGCAGTTACTCGGGAGAGACGAACACTGAAGCTTTCTTT | CASSYSGETNTEAFF
TRBJ1-5 | TRBV11-2 | . | TRBD1 | TGTGCCAGCAGCTTAGGACAGGGAAAGGGTCAGCCCCAGCATTTT | CASSLGQGKGQPQHF
TRBJ2-1 | TRBV6-5 | once | TRBD2 | TGTGCCAGCAGTGTAGTAGCGGGACTCGGTATGGCGTTCTTC | CASSVVAGLGMAFF
TRBJ1-2 | TRBV19 | . | TRBD1 | TGTGCCAGTAGCCCAAGCAGGGGGCCTGGTGGCTACACCTTC | CASSPSRGPGGYTF
TRBJ2-1 | TRBV7-3 | . | . | TGTGCCAGCAGCTTCCGAGGGGACGGTGAGCAGTTCTTC | CASSFRGDGEQFF
TRBJ1-1 | TRBV7-9 | . | . | TGTGCCAGCAGCTTATACCAGGGTCAAGCTTTCTTT | CASSLYQGQAFF
TRBJ2-1 | TRBV4-3 | . | . | TGCGCCAGCAGCCGTGACGGGTTCGCTAATGAGCAGTTCTTC | CASSRDGFANEQFF
TRBJ2-1 | TRBV20-1 | . | . | TGCAGTGCTAGAGATGGCGGAACGCAGTTCTTC | CSARDGGTQFF
TRBJ2-6 | TRBV9 | . | . | TGTGCCAGCAGCGCTCTTGACGGACCCGCGCATGGTGGGGCCAACGTCCTGACTTTC | CASSALDGPAHGGANVLTF
TRBJ2-1 | TRBV2 | . | . | TGTGCCAGCAGATTCCATGAGCAGTTCTTC | CASRFHEQFF
TRBJ2-2 | TRBV14 | . | TRBD2 | TGTGCCAGCAGCAAAGCGGGGGCGAACACCGGGGAGCTGTTTTTT | CASSKAGANTGELFF
TRBJ2-7 | TRBV27 | . | . | TGTGCCAGCAGGTCCGGGGGGCGACACGAGCAGTACTTC | CASRSGGRHEQYF
TRBJ1-5 | TRBV6-1 | . | . | TGTGCCAGCGGATATCAGGGGAGCAATCAGCCCCAGCATTTT | CASGYQGSNQPQHF
TRBJ1-2 | TRBV9 | . | TRBD1 | TGTGCCAGCAGCGTAGCTCTTACAGGGGGTCAAGCTAACTATGGCTACACCTTC | CASSVALTGGQANYGYTF
TRBJ2-3 | TRBV7-9 | . | TRBD1 | TGTGCCAGCAGCTCAGAGACAGGGTATGATAGTACAGATACGCAGTATTTT | CASSSETGYDSTDTQYF
TRBJ1-6 | TRBV7-9 | . | . | TGTGCGACCGGGACAAGGAATTCACCCCTCCACTTT | CATGTRNSPLHF
TRBJ1-4 | TRBV21-1 | . | . | TGTGCCAGCAGCAAAATTCCGGGGCGGGAGGGTGAAAAACTGTTTTTT | CASSKIPGREGEKLFF
TRBJ2-1 | TRBV19 | . | TRBD1 | TGTGCCAGTTTGGACAGGGGACGGAACAATGAGCAGTTCTTC | CASLDRGRNNEQFF
TRBJ1-3 | TRBV2 | . | . | TGTGCCAGCAAAGGGACTGGAAACACCATATATTTT | CASKGTGNTIYF
TRBJ1-2 | TRBV4-2 | . | . | TGTGCCAGCAGCCCAACACGGACTCTAGGAGAAGGCTACACCTTC | CASSPTRTLGEGYTF